This TCR beta chain derives from a study of shared clonotypes between healthy human individuals. TCRdb keeps only in-frame clones here, not all; method: immunoSEQ multiplex PCR. The sample records some 2,100,000 clones, approximately 94% being singletons. Germline V lookup: CDR1 SGHNT, CDR2 YYREEE (reference sequence). V was pared by 6 bases and J by 2 bases, with 24 bases between. This CDR3 contains 19 residues. This sequence joins TRBV5-4 and TRBJ1-6; the D gene is possibly TRBD1 (6 bases). This sequence originates from a man younger than 35 in good health. Sequencing used naive CD4+ T cells sorted from blood. Subset described: CD45RA+ positively selected. CDR3 sequence reads: CASTKTGANSGTYNSPLHF. The CDR3 DNA follows: TGTGCCAGCACCAAGACGGGGGCGAATTCAGGCACCTATAATTCACCCCTCCACTTT. The full variable domain, in which reference TRBV5-4 and TRBJ1-6 provide the parts outside the CDR3, is ETGVTQSPTHLIKTRGQQVTLRCSSQSGHNTVSWYQQALGQGPQFIFQYYREEENGRGNFPPRFSGLQFPNYSSELNVNALELDDSALYLCASTKTGANSGTYNSPLHFGNGTRLTVT.